Presented here are 25 T cell receptor beta chains from one specimen sequenced in a study of cytotoxic CD8 clonotypes in ibrutinib-treated CLL (TCRdb year 2021). Library generation was performed with the immunoSEQ multiplex PCR assay. The source is immuneACCESS, and TCRdb retained only in-frame sequences with V and J called. Part of the clones is not carried over; for the studies checked, unresolved V genes explain less than half of this, and the remainder is unexplained. Present in this sample are 250,000 or so clones, 70% of which were seen just once. Of the sample, over 15% falls within the top ten clones. Read against the paper, the sample's time point label means: less than 30 months on ibrutinib. The sequences come from PBMCs, collected after 24 months of ibrutinib treatment. These receptors all stem from a human donor with chronic lymphocytic leukemia.

The rearrangement uses TRBV28 and TRBJ1-4; perhaps TRBD1 as D (5 bases). The CDR3 length is 18 residues. Trimming shortened V by 3 bases and J by 8 bases, and 25 bases separated the two germline ends. The germline CDR1 and CDR2 sequences are MDHEN and SYDVKM. The CDR3 bases are TGTGCCAGCAGTTTCCGCCAGGGAAGGTCCGAACTCGGGGAAAAACTGTTTTTT. It yields the protein CASSFRQGRSELGEKLFF.

Points on this clone: One end of the junction fails to match germline, which may point to a read error. The rearrangement uses TRBV7-9 and TRBJ2-3; 7 bases line up with TRBD2. Germline lookup yields CDR1 SEHNR and CDR2 FQNEAQ (reference sequence). The CDR3 totals 12 residues. The CDR3 region has the DNA TGTGCCAGCAGCCGAGGGACTACCGGGGCGGATTTT. Translation gives CASSRGTTGADF.

The CDR3 coding sequence is TGCGCCAGCAGCTTTTTCATCAGCTCCTACGAGCAGTACTTC. As protein: CASSFFISSYEQYF. The chain links TRBV5-1 to TRBJ2-7, with D unclear. With 2 bases removed from V and 0 bases from J, the gap between germline ends came to 9 bases. Germline V lookup: CDR1 SGHRS, CDR2 YFSETQ. The length of the CDR3 is 14 residues.

The chain uses TRBV27 and TRBJ2-5; D uncertain. From germline, CDR1 is MNHEY and CDR2 SMNVEV (reference sequence). V lost 0 bases and J 5 bases, leaving 10 bases between the germline ends. The CDR3 contains 14 residues. The CDR3 DNA follows: TGTGCCAGCAGTTTATCACCTAAGAGCGAGACCCAGTACTTC. It yields the protein CASSLSPKSETQYF.

The rearrangement uses TRBV25-1 and TRBJ1-5, with D maybe TRBD1 (6 bases). CDR1 is MGHDK and CDR2 is SYGVNS in the germline V gene. The CDR3 is 12 amino acids. Trimming shortened V by 5 bases and J by 11 bases, and 13 bases separated the two germline ends. CDR3 bases: TGTGCCAGCAGTCGGGGGCTGGAGTCCCAGCATTTT. This sequence encodes CASSRGLESQHF.

The chain recombines TRBV27 with TRBJ1-4; 8 bases match TRBD1. Per the germline V gene, CDR1 is MNHEY and CDR2 is SMNVEV (reference sequence). The V and J ends lost 3 bases and 3 bases, in that order; junction bases with no gene match: 6. This CDR3 spans 16 amino acids. The CDR3 DNA is TGTGCCAGCAGTTTGACAGGGGAATTTGCTAATGAAAAACTGTTTTTT. This translates into CASSLTGEFANEKLFF.

This clone was seen more than once but under ten times. V is TRBV7-2 and J is TRBJ1-2, with 7 bases identical to TRBD1. The trim removed 5 bases at V and 8 bases at J, leaving 14 bases unmatched. There are 15 residues in the CDR3. CDR1 is SGHTA and CDR2 is FQGNSA in the germline V gene. The CDR3 DNA is TGTGCCAGCAGCAGCCGGTCCGCAGGGGGAGGCGGCTACACCTTC. This sequence encodes CASSSRSAGGGGYTF.

The chain has TRBV18 and TRBJ2-7; weak D call: TRBD1 (6 bases). Trimming took 2 bases from V and 4 from J, leaving 21 bases between them. Germline V lookup: CDR1 KGHSH, CDR2 LQKENI. The CDR3 contains 17 residues. Written as DNA, the CDR3 is TGTGCCAGCTCACCAGACCCCCGTGCGGCAGGGGTGTACGAGCAGTACTTC. Its protein product is CASSPDPRAAGVYEQYF.

This clone was counted a single time. V is TRBV29-1 and J is TRBJ2-5, with a possible D match to TRBD1 (6 bases). From germline, CDR1 is SQVTM and CDR2 ANQGSEA. With 4 bases removed from V and 2 bases from J, the gap between germline ends came to 14 bases. The CDR3 is 14 amino acids. The CDR3 nucleotides are TGCAGCGTTGTAAGGGGGAGCGGTCAAGAGACCCAGTACTTC. Its protein product is CSVVRGSGQETQYF.

J is TRBJ2-7 and V is TRBV27, with D possibly matching TRBD1 (5 bases). The CDR3 is 14 amino acids. From germline, CDR1 is MNHEY and CDR2 SMNVEV (reference sequence). V gave up 5 bases and J gave up 6 bases, with 17 bases separating them. CDR3 coding DNA: TGTGCCAGCAGTCCATCCAGGGTGGGAAGCGAGCAGTACTTC. Translated, it gives CASSPSRVGSEQYF.

CDR3 DNA sequence: TGTGCCAGCAGCCAAACCCTAGCGGGACCTAACACCGGGGAGCTGTTTTTT. It yields the protein CASSQTLAGPNTGELFF. The rearrangement uses TRBV2 and TRBJ2-2; TRBD2 agrees at 9 bases. The CDR3 totals 17 residues. The germline gives CDR1 SNHLY, CDR2 FYNNEI. Germline trimming cut 6 bases from V and 2 bases from J; bases unmatched to any gene: 10.

This rearrangement joins TRBV6-6 to TRBJ2-7; possibly TRBD2 for D (5 bases). The CDR3 sequence is 14 residues long. Deletions cut 2 bases from V and 5 bases from J, with 13 bases between. The germline V gene encodes CDR1 MNHNY and CDR2 SVGAGI (reference sequence). Here the CDR3 reads CASSYMDSLDEQYF. The CDR3 DNA reads TGTGCCAGCAGTTACATGGACTCTCTGGACGAGCAGTACTTC.

The rearrangement links TRBV11-2 to TRBJ2-5; 7 nucleotides match TRBD2. V lost 2 bases, J lost 5 bases, and 8 bases stayed unmatched. The CDR3 has 15 amino acids. Germline assignment: CDR1 SGHAT and CDR2 FQNNGV. The CDR3 sequence is CASSLFGGSGETQYF. Written as DNA, the CDR3 is TGTGCCAGCAGCTTATTCGGCGGGAGTGGGGAGACCCAGTACTTC.

The rearrangement links TRBV7-2 to TRBJ2-5; a possible D gene is TRBD2 (6 bases). The V gene lost 5 bases and the J gene lost 1 base, with 11 bases spanning the gap. This CDR3 is built from 14 residues. CDR1 and CDR2 (germline): SGHTA, FQGNSA. The CDR3 bases are TGTGCCAGCAGCCAACAGACTAGCCAAGAGACCCAGTACTTC. This gives the protein CASSQQTSQETQYF.

The chain couples TRBV4-1 to TRBJ1-5; D gene ambiguous. There are 14 residues in the CDR3. The V gene lost 3 bases and the J gene lost 7 bases, with 13 bases spanning the gap. Germline V gene lookup returns CDR1 MGHRA and CDR2 YSYEKL. This CDR3 reads CASSQERVFQPQHF. DNA for the CDR3: TGCGCCAGCAGCCAGGAAAGGGTGTTCCAGCCCCAGCATTTT.

This clone was recorded only once. The chain employs TRBV27 and TRBJ1-5; D is perhaps TRBD1 (5 bases). V was shortened by 4 bases and J by 2 bases, with 18 bases between the two germline ends. The CDR3 sequence is 17 residues long. The germline CDR1 and CDR2 sequences are MNHEY and SMNVEV (reference sequence). Written as DNA, the CDR3 is TGTGCCAGCAGTTCCGGCGGGGGGGAGGACGGCAATCAGCCCCAGCATTTT. Encoded protein: CASSSGGGEDGNQPQHF.

This chain links TRBV9 with TRBJ2-7; D possibly corresponds to TRBD2 (6 bases). The V end lost 4 bases, the J end lost 5 bases, and 16 bases lay between the germline ends. The V gene's germline CDR1 is SGDLS and CDR2 YYNGEE. The CDR3 spans 14 residues. The CDR3 reads CASSRLGWQNEQYF. CDR3 nucleotide sequence: TGTGCCAGCAGCCGACTAGGCTGGCAAAACGAGCAGTACTTC.

CDR3 sequence (DNA): TGTGCCAGTAGTCCGACAGGGGCCACTGAAGCTTTCTTT. Protein sequence: CASSPTGATEAFF. The V call is TRBV19, the J call TRBJ1-1, with 8 bases aligning to TRBD1. The junction had 3 bases not matched to a gene; V was cut back by 5 bases and J by 4 bases. Germline V gene sequence: CDR1 LNHDA, CDR2 SQIVND (reference sequence). The CDR3 is 13 residues long.

The chain combines TRBV28 with TRBJ2-3; the D gene is possibly TRBD1 (6 bases). Germline lookup yields CDR1 MDHEN and CDR2 SYDVKM. The CDR3 consists of 15 residues. V lost 2 bases and J 2 bases, leaving 11 bases between the germline ends. The CDR3 here is CASSLRDTLTDTQYF. CDR3 bases: TGTGCCAGCAGTTTACGGGACACCCTCACAGATACGCAGTATTTT.

The CDR3 DNA follows: TGTGCCAGCAGTGACGGAAATCATAATGAGCAGTTCTTC. Its translation: CASSDGNHNEQFF. The chain employs TRBV2 and TRBJ2-1, with unresolved D. The CDR3 is 13 residues long. V was trimmed by 3 bases and J by 7 bases, leaving 10 bases between them. Germline CDR1 is SNHLY and CDR2 is FYNNEI.

This clone was counted between two and nine times. This chain uses TRBV19 with TRBJ2-3; the D is unclear. The CDR3 consists of 12 residues. The ends were cut back, 4 bases at V and 4 bases at J, with 6 bases in the middle. Germline CDR1 reads LNHDA; CDR2 reads SQIVND (reference sequence). Written as DNA, the CDR3 is TGTGCCAGTAGTAGCGACGCAGATACGCAGTATTTT. Translation gives CASSSDADTQYF.

There are a few counts of this clone. The V and J genes are TRBV7-2 and TRBJ2-2; 7 bases map to TRBD2. There are 15 residues in the CDR3. The V and J ends lost 3 bases and 9 bases, in that order; junction bases with no gene match: 10. Per the germline V gene, CDR1 is SGHTA and CDR2 is FQGNSA. The CDR3: CASSFGAGSSRELFF. Written as DNA, the CDR3 is TGTGCCAGCAGCTTCGGAGCGGGGAGCAGCAGGGAGCTGTTTTTT.

This clone was observed a single time. V gene TRBV18 combines with J gene TRBJ2-7; D might be TRBD2 (5 bases). CDR1 and CDR2 from the germline V gene are KGHSH and LQKENI. The CDR3 has 13 amino acids. Trimming stripped 3 bases from V and 4 bases from J, with 10 bases between. DNA for the CDR3: TGTGCCAGCTCACCGATGGACTCATACGAGCAGTACTTC. Protein product: CASSPMDSYEQYF.

The rearrangement joins TRBV5-1 to TRBJ2-7, with D perhaps TRBD2 (5 bases). Trimming cost V 1 base and J 1 base, with 9 bases left between them. The V gene's germline CDR1 is SGHRS and CDR2 YFSETQ. The CDR3 is 14 amino acids. The CDR3 reads CASSLLPGSYEQYF. In DNA form, the CDR3 reads TGCGCCAGCAGCTTGCTTCCGGGGTCCTACGAGCAGTACTTC.

This chain joins TRBV7-9 and TRBJ2-7, with D tentatively TRBD2 (6 bases). Trimming removed 5 bases from V and 6 bases from J, with 14 bases in between. The CDR3 is 13 residues long. CDR1 SEHNR and CDR2 FQNEAQ come from the germline V gene (reference sequence). CDR3 bases: TGTGCCAGCAGCAGAAGCGGACTACGCGAGCAGTACTTC. Translated, it gives CASSRSGLREQYF.